Presented here are 10 T cell receptor beta chains from one specimen sequenced in a study of cytomegalovirus exposure and HLA in healthy donors (dated by TCRdb to the late 2010s). Library method: the immunoSEQ multiplex PCR assay. The multiplex PCR relied on a mix of 60 forward primers for TCR Vbeta segments and 13 reverse primers for TCR Jbeta segments. Here the immuneACCESS table is served through TCRdb, limited to in-frame sequences with V and J called. Missing clones are a known gap in these copies; in checked studies unresolved V genes cover under half, and the rest lacks a known reason. The table of this sample itemizes about 150,000 clones. The ten largest clones add up to roughly 2% of the sample. The sample comprised PBMCs. These receptors came from a man younger than 45 in good health and CMV-seronegative.

J is TRBJ2-2 and V is TRBV7-7; weak D call: TRBD2 (6 bases). Trimming cost V 5 bases and J 3 bases, with 13 bases left between them. The CDR3 totals 15 residues. The germline CDR1 and CDR2 sequences are SSHAT and FNYEAQ (reference sequence). For the CDR3, the DNA is TGTGCCAGCAGCCCCCCGGGACTCTACACCGGGGAGCTGTTTTTT. Its protein is CASSPPGLYTGELFF.

The chain uses TRBV30 and TRBJ1-1; possible D gene TRBD1, 5 bases. Trimming cost V 1 base and J 4 bases, with 19 bases left between them. CDR1 and CDR2 (germline): GTSNPN, SVGIG (reference sequence). There are 16 residues in the CDR3. CDR3 loop: CAWSAPGGTGGTEAFF. The CDR3 coding sequence is TGTGCCTGGAGTGCCCCTGGGGGGACGGGGGGCACTGAAGCTTTCTTT. Full variable domain (outside the CDR3, taken from reference TRBV30 and TRBJ1-1): SQTIHQWPATLVQPVGSPLSLECTVEGTSNPNLYWYRQAAGRGLQLLFYSVGIGQISSEVPQNLSASRPQDRQFILSSKKLLLSDSGFYLCAWSAPGGTGGTEAFFGQGTRLTVV.

The chain links TRBV11-2 to TRBJ1-1; the D gene is possibly TRBD1 (6 bases). From germline, CDR1 is SGHAT and CDR2 FQNNGV. The CDR3 covers 16 residues. V dropped 3 bases and J dropped 4 bases, with 18 bases sitting between them. This chain's CDR3 is CASSLGWSGVGTEAFF. The CDR3 bases are TGTGCCAGCAGCTTGGGGTGGTCAGGGGTGGGCACTGAAGCTTTCTTT.

The chain combines TRBV4-1 with TRBJ2-5; a possible D gene is TRBD2 (7 bases). This CDR3 contains 14 residues. Germline-derived CDR1 and CDR2 are MGHRA and YSYEKL. Trimming took off 4 bases at V and 2 bases at J, with 11 bases between the two ends. The CDR3 sequence is CASSRRGGQETQYF. CDR3 bases: TGCGCCAGCAGCCGAAGGGGGGGTCAAGAGACCCAGTACTTC.

This chain links TRBV30 with TRBJ1-2, with TRBD1 as a possible D gene (6 bases). This CDR3 contains 12 residues. The V gene's germline CDR1 is GTSNPN and CDR2 SVGIG (reference sequence). DNA for the CDR3: TGTGCACTGAACCACGCAGGGGATGGCTACACCTTC. Encoded protein: CALNHAGDGYTF.

This chain joins TRBV9 and TRBJ2-7; no firm D call. This CDR3 has 13 amino acids. Germline CDR1 SGDLS, CDR2 YYNGEE. V lost 3 bases and J 3 bases, leaving 10 bases between the germline ends. DNA of the CDR3: TGTGCCAGCAGCGAAACCCAGGACTACGAGCAGTACTTC. This translates into CASSETQDYEQYF.

J is TRBJ1-6 and V is TRBV6-5; 11 nucleotides agree with TRBD1. The germline V gene has CDR1 MNHEY and CDR2 SVGAGI. The V segment lost 2 bases and the J segment 11 bases; nucleotides outside the gene matches: 2. This CDR3 region has 14 residues. Written as DNA, the CDR3 is TGTGCCAGCAGTTACACGGGACAGGGGGCACCCCTCCACTTT. It is translated as CASSYTGQGAPLHF.

The chain couples TRBV7-2 to TRBJ1-4; D may be TRBD1 (6 bases). The CDR3 extends over 14 amino acids. The V gene lost 5 bases and the J gene lost 8 bases, with 15 bases spanning the gap. The germline gives CDR1 SGHTA, CDR2 FQGNSA. The CDR3: CASSRGGAGEKLFF. The CDR3 DNA reads as TGTGCCAGCAGCCGAGGGGGAGCCGGGGAAAAACTGTTTTTT.

The V and J genes are TRBV29-1 and TRBJ2-7; D is undetermined. Germline CDR1 reads SQVTM; CDR2 reads ANQGSEA. The CDR3 spans 12 residues. Trimming left V 4 bases short and J 2 bases short, with 9 bases between. In DNA, the CDR3 is TGCAGCGTTGGTCGGGTGGCCTACGAGCAGTACTTC. It encodes CSVGRVAYEQYF.

The rearrangement uses TRBV5-4 and TRBJ1-1, with 9 bases identical to TRBD1. V shed 4 bases and J 0 bases; nucleotides not matched to a gene: 4. From germline, CDR1 is SGHNT and CDR2 YYREEE (reference sequence). This CDR3 spans 15 amino acids. Here the CDR3 reads CASSAGTGLNTEAFF. The CDR3 nucleotides are TGTGCCAGCAGCGCCGGGACAGGGCTGAACACTGAAGCTTTCTTT.